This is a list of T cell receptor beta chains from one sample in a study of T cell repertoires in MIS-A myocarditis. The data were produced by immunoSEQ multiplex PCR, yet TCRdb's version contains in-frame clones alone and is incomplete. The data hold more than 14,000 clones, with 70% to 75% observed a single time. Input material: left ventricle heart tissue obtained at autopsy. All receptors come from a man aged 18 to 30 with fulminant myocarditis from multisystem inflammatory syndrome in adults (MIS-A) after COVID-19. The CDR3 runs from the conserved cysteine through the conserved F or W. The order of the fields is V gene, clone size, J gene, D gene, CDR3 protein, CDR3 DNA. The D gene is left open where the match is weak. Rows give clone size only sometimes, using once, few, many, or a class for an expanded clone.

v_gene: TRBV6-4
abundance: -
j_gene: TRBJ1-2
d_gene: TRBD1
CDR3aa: CASSPDRSSYGYTF
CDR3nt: TGTGCCAGCAGCCCGGACAGGAGCTCCTATGGCTACACCTTC

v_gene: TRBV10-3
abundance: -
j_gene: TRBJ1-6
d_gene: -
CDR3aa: CAISEQVTNNSPLHF
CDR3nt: TGTGCCATCAGTGAGCAGGTGACCAATAATTCACCCCTCCACTTT

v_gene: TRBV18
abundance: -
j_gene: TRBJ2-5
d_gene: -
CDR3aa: CASSPDTGPQETQYF
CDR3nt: TGTGCCAGCTCACCCGATACAGGGCCTCAAGAGACCCAGTACTTC

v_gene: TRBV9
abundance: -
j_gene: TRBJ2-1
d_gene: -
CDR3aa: CASSVTPNEQFF
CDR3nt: TGTGCCAGCAGCGTTACCCCCAATGAGCAGTTCTTC

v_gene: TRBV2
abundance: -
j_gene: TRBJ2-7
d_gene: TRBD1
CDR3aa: CASSSGQGSYEQYF
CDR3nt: TGTGCCAGCAGTTCGGGACAGGGGAGCTACGAGCAGTACTTC

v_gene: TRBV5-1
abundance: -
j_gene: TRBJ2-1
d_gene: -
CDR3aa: CASSRMLGGLAYNEQFF
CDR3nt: TGCGCCAGCAGCCGAATGCTAGGAGGACTGGCCTACAATGAGCAGTTCTTC

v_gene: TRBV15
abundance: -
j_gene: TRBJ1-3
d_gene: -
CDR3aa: CATSNRASGNTIYF
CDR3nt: TGTGCCACCTCCAACAGGGCTTCTGGAAACACCATATATTTT

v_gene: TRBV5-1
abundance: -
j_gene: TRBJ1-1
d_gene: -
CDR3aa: CASGPGRDEAFF
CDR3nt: TGCGCCAGCGGGCCGGGTAGGGATGAAGCTTTCTTT

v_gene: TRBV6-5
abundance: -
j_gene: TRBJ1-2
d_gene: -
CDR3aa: CASTTSPGIAGYTF
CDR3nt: TGTGCCAGCACTACATCCCCGGGGATTGCTGGCTACACCTTC

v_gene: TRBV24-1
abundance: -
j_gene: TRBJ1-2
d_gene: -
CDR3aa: CATSDHRGYTF
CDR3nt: TGTGCCACCAGTGACCACAGAGGCTACACCTTC

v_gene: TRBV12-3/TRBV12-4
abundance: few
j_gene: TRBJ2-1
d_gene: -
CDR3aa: CASSLQRYEQFF
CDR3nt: TGTGCCAGCAGTTTACAGAGGTATGAGCAGTTCTTC

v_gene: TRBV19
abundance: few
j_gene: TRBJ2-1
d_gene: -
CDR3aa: CASSIHSMFEQFF
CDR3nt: TGTGCCAGTAGTATCCATTCCATGTTTGAGCAGTTCTTC

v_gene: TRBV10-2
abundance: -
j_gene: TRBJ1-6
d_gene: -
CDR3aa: CASSASNYNSPLHF
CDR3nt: TGCGCCAGCAGTGCATCTAATTACAATTCACCCCTCCACTTT

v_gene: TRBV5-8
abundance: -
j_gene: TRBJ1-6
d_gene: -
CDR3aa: CASSRGMIGSPLHF
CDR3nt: TGTGCCAGCAGCCGGGGGATGATAGGTTCACCCCTCCACTTT

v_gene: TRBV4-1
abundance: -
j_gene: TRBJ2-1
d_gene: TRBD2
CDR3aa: CASSQAGPGLAEIYNEQFF
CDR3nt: TGCGCCAGCAGCCAAGCTGGCCCGGGACTAGCGGAAATTTACAATGAGCAGTTCTTC

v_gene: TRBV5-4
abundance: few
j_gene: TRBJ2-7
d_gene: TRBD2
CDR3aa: CASSLAASGYEQYF
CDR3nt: TGTGCCAGCAGCTTGGCGGCTAGCGGATACGAGCAGTACTTC

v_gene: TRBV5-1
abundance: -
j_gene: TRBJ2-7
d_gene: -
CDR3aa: CASSWDSSGNYEQYF
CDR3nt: TGCGCCAGCAGCTGGGATAGTAGCGGAAATTACGAGCAGTACTTC

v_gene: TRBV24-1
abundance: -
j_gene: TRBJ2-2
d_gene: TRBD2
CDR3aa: CATSEWTSGPANTGELFF
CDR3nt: TGTGCCACCAGTGAATGGACTAGCGGGCCTGCGAACACCGGGGAGCTGTTTTTT

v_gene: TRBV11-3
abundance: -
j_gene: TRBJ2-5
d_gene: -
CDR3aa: CASSLGVAGRDKETQYF
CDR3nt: TGTGCCAGCAGCTTAGGTGTTGCGGGGCGGGACAAAGAGACCCAGTACTTC

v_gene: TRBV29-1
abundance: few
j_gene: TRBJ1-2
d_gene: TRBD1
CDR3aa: CSVFGTDGHGYTF
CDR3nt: TGCAGCGTTTTCGGGACAGATGGCCATGGCTACACCTTC

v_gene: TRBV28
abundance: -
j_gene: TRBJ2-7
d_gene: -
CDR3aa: CASSPRRGFYEQYF
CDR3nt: TGTGCCAGCAGTCCCCGGCGGGGATTTTACGAGCAGTACTTC

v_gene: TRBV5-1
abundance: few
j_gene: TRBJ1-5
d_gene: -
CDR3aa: CASSLGQGSQPQHF
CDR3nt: TGCGCCAGCAGCTTGGGTCAGGGAAGTCAGCCCCAGCATTTT

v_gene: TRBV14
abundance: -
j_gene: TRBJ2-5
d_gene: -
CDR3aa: CASSHPGAPETQYF
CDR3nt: TGTGCCAGCAGCCATCCGGGGGCCCCAGAGACCCAGTACTTC

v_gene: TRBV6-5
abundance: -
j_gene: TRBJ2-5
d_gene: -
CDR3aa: CASSFTRDQETQYF
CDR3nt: TGTGCCAGCAGTTTTACTAGGGATCAAGAGACCCAGTACTTC

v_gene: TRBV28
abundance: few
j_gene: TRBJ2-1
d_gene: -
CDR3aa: CASSFTGPYNEQFF
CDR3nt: TGTGCCAGCAGTTTCACGGGGCCGTACAATGAGCAGTTCTTC

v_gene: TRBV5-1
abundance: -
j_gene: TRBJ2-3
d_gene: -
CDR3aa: CASSLGPSRDTQYF
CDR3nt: TGCGCCAGCAGCTTGGGGCCCTCACGCGATACGCAGTATTTT

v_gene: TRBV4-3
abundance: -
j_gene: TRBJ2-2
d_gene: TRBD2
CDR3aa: CASSSGTSGATGELFF
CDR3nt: TGCGCCAGCAGCTCGGGGACTAGCGGCGCCACCGGGGAGCTGTTTTTT

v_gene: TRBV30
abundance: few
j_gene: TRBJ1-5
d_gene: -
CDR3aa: CAWSVQPNQPQHF
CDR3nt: TGTGCCTGGAGTGTACAGCCTAATCAGCCCCAGCATTTT

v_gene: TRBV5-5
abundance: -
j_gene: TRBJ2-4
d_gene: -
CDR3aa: CASSGAGPKNIQYF
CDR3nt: TGTGCCAGCAGCGGGGCGGGTCCCAAAAACATTCAGTACTTC

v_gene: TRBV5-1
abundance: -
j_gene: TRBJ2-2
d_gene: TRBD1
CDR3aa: CASTPPPETGENTGELFF
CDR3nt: TGCGCCAGCACTCCACCCCCAGAGACAGGGGAAAACACCGGGGAGCTGTTTTTT

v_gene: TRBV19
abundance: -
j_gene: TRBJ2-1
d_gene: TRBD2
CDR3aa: CASRGGIPGDSYNEQFF
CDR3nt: TGTGCCAGTCGGGGGGGAATCCCGGGAGACTCCTACAATGAGCAGTTCTTC

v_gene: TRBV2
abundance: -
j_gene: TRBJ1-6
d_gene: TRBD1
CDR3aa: CASSEDRAYSPLHF
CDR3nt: TGTGCCAGCAGTGAGGACAGGGCTTATTCACCCCTCCACTTT

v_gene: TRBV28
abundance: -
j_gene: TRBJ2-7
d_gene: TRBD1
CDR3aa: CASSLDSQGESYEQYF
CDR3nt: TGTGCCAGCAGTTTAGACTCGCAGGGGGAGTCCTACGAGCAGTACTTC

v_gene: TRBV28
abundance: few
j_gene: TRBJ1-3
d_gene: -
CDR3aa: CASSFRRNLSGNTIYF
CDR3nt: TGTGCCAGCAGTTTCAGAAGGAACCTCTCTGGAAACACCATATATTTT

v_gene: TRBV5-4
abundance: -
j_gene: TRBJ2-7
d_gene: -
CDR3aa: CASSRDGPFYEQYF
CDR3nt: TGTGCCAGCAGTCGGGACGGACCATTCTACGAGCAGTACTTC

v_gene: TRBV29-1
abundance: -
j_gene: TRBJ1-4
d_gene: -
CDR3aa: CSVTGSNNEKLFF
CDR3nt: TGCAGCGTTACTGGCAGCAATAATGAAAAACTGTTTTTT

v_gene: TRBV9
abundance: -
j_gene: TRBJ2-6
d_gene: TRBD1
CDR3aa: CASRQGPTLSGANVLTF
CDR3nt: TGTGCCAGCCGACAGGGGCCGACGCTCTCTGGGGCCAACGTCCTGACTTTC

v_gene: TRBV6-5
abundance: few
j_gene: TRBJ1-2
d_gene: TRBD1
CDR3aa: CASISDRVHGYTF
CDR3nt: TGTGCCAGCATAAGCGACAGGGTCCATGGCTACACCTTC

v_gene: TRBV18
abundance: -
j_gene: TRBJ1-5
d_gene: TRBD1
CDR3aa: CASSPDEGGGQPQHF
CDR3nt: TGTGCCAGCTCACCGGACGAAGGGGGCGGGCAGCCCCAGCATTTT

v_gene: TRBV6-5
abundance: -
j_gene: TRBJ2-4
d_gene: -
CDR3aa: CASSTNPKNIQYF
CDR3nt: TGTGCCAGCAGCACAAACCCCAAAAACATTCAGTACTTC

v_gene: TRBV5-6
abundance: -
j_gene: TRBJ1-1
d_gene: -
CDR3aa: CASSAGRQLRIEAFF
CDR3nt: TGTGCCAGCAGCGCGGGACGACAGCTACGCATTGAAGCTTTCTTT

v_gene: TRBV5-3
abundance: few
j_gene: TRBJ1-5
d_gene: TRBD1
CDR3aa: CARSLGTGWKPQHF
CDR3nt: TGTGCCAGAAGCCTCGGGACAGGTTGGAAGCCCCAGCATTTT